Following are 32 T cell receptor beta chains from one sample sequenced in a study of cytomegalovirus exposure and HLA in healthy donors. The PCR made use of 60 Vbeta and 13 Jbeta primers. Produced via immunoSEQ multiplex PCR; TCRdb's table is partial and in-frame only. Its table lists roughly 73,000 clones. Sequencing was carried out using PBMCs. The receptors originated from a female donor in good health and CMV-seropositive.

This chain joins TRBV7-2 and TRBJ1-5, with D unclear. V was trimmed by 0 bases and J by 0 bases, leaving 6 bases between them. The CDR3 has 15 amino acids. The germline V gene encodes CDR1 SGHTA and CDR2 FQGNSA. The CDR3 loop reads CASSLASDSNQPQHF. CDR3 nucleotide sequence: TGTGCCAGCAGCTTAGCTAGTGATAGCAATCAGCCCCAGCATTTT.

The chain couples TRBV30 to TRBJ1-1, with D possibly TRBD1 on 6 matching bases. CDR1 and CDR2 (germline): GTSNPN, SVGIG (reference sequence). The CDR3 has 14 amino acids. Trimming removed 5 bases from V and 1 base from J, with 14 bases in between. The CDR3 DNA reads as TGTGCCTGGTCCGACAGGTTCAAGAACACTGAAGCTTTCTTT. The encoded protein is CAWSDRFKNTEAFF.

The V and J genes are TRBV30 and TRBJ2-5; perhaps TRBD1 as D (5 bases). Judging by the DNA end, TRBJ2-7 fits better; the J call may be wrong. CDR1 is GTSNPN and CDR2 is SVGIG in the germline V gene (reference sequence). The CDR3 has 14 residues. The CDR3 loop is CASKGDLPTYEQYF. Here the CDR3 DNA reads TGTGCCTCAAAAGGGGATCTACCAACCTACGAGCAGTACTTC.

This sequence joins TRBV6-5 and TRBJ1-3; possibly TRBD1 for D (5 bases). Trimming removed 0 bases at V and 2 bases at J, with 8 bases between. This CDR3 region has 15 residues. Germline V gene data show CDR1 as MNHEY and CDR2 as SVGAGI. CDR3 in amino acids: CASSYSGDTGNTIYF. The CDR3 DNA reads as TGTGCCAGCAGTTACTCAGGGGATACTGGAAACACCATATATTTT.

V and J are TRBV18 and TRBJ2-2; the match to TRBD2 covers 11 bases. The junction had 6 bases not matched to a gene; V was cut back by 2 bases and J by 1 base. CDR1 is KGHSH, CDR2 LQKENI, per germline. CDR3 length: 18 residues. In nucleotides, the CDR3 is TGTGCCAGCTCACCAATATTTGGACTAGCGGGGAACACCGGGGAGCTGTTTTTT. Its protein is CASSPIFGLAGNTGELFF. The whole variable domain, filled in from reference TRBV18 and TRBJ2-2, reads NAGVMQNPRHLVRRRGQEARLRCSPMKGHSHVYWYRQLPEEGLKFMVYLQKENIIDESGMPKERFSAEFPKEGPSILRIQQVVRGDSAAYFCASSPIFGLAGNTGELFFGEGSRLTVL.

V and J are TRBV11-1 and TRBJ2-2, with 16 bases fitting TRBD2. V was clipped by 4 bases and J by 2 bases; unmatched bases: 4. The germline CDR1 and CDR2 sequences are SGHAT and FQDESV (reference sequence). This CDR3 contains 18 residues. In DNA form, the CDR3 reads TGTGCCAGCAGCTCTGGGACTAGCGGGAGGGCAAACACCGGGGAGCTGTTTTTT. Its protein is CASSSGTSGRANTGELFF.

The rearrangement uses TRBV6-1 and TRBJ2-7; 9 bases fit TRBD1. V shed 7 bases, J shed 4 bases, and the junction held 5 bases outside the gene matches. CDR3 size: 13 residues. CDR1 is MNHNS and CDR2 is SASEGT in the germline V gene. CDR3 in DNA: TGTGCCAGCACTCGACAGGGGGGTTACGAGCAGTACTTC. Its translation: CASTRQGGYEQYF.

The chain carries TRBV7-6 and TRBJ2-7; TRBD1 agrees at 7 bases. V lost 2 bases, J lost 3 bases, and 4 bases stayed unmatched. Per the germline V gene, CDR1 is SGHVS and CDR2 is FNYEAQ. The CDR3 extends over 14 amino acids. CDR3 in amino acids: CASSLRSGGYEQYF. CDR3 DNA: TGTGCCAGCAGCTTAAGGTCAGGGGGCTACGAGCAGTACTTC. Full variable domain (missing parts from reference TRBV7-6 and TRBJ2-7): GAGVSQSPRYKVTKRGQDVALRCDPISGHVSLYWYRQALGQGPEFLTYFNYEAQQDKSGLPNDRFSAERPEGSISTLTIQRTEQRDSAMYRCASSLRSGGYEQYFGPGTRLTVT.

The chain combines TRBV30 with TRBJ2-1; 7 nucleotides align to TRBD1. Trimming took 0 bases from V and 2 from J; bases not matched to a gene: 10. The germline V gene has CDR1 GTSNPN and CDR2 SVGIG (reference sequence). CDR3 length equals 17 residues. CDR3 in amino acids: CAWSVRPTGRTYNEQFF. CDR3 bases: TGTGCCTGGAGTGTACGTCCGACAGGGAGAACCTACAATGAGCAGTTCTTC.

The genes are TRBV9 and TRBJ1-1, with TRBD1 matching over 9 bases. The CDR3 is 19 amino acids. The ends lost 0 bases at V and 1 base at J; junction bases unmatched: 13. CDR1 is SGDLS, CDR2 YYNGEE, per germline. CDR3: CASSVETGGGGGTNTEAFF. The DNA of the CDR3 is TGTGCCAGCAGCGTAGAAACAGGGGGCGGAGGGGGTACGAACACTGAAGCTTTCTTT.

The chain carries TRBV29-1 and TRBJ2-3; D is possibly TRBD2 (5 bases). V was trimmed by 6 bases and J by 2 bases, leaving 9 bases between them. Germline CDR1 and CDR2: SQVTM and ANQGSEA. The CDR3 contains 12 residues. CDR3 region: CSVHGLTDTQYF. CDR3 DNA: TGCAGCGTCCATGGACTCACAGATACGCAGTATTTT.

The rearrangement links TRBV10-3 to TRBJ2-3; D not certain. This CDR3 comprises 12 residues. Germline V gene data show CDR1 as ENHRY and CDR2 as SYGVKD. Trimming took off 6 bases at V and 6 bases at J, with 10 bases between the two ends. The CDR3 region is CAIRELSDTQYF. Here the CDR3 DNA reads TGTGCCATCAGGGAACTATCCGATACGCAGTATTTT.

CDR3: CSVEGSAGGLYNEQFF. The CDR3 nucleotides are TGCAGCGTTGAAGGTTCAGCGGGGGGGTTATACAATGAGCAGTTCTTC. J is TRBJ2-1 and V is TRBV29-1; 10 nucleotides match TRBD2. V dropped 1 base and J dropped 4; count of bases not matched to a gene: 7. CDR1 SQVTM and CDR2 ANQGSEA come from the germline V gene. CDR3 size: 16 residues.

The chain is built from TRBV6-5 and TRBJ1-1; 7 bases are a match to TRBD1. This CDR3 spans 15 amino acids. The germline V gene has CDR1 MNHEY and CDR2 SVGAGI. Trimming took 4 bases from V and 9 from J; bases not matched to a gene: 14. The DNA for the CDR3 is TGTGCCAGCAGTTCCTCAGAGACAGGGACGACGCAAGCTTTCTTT. This encodes CASSSSETGTTQAFF.

The V and J genes are TRBV7-9 and TRBJ2-5, with D tentatively TRBD2 (7 bases). V shed 0 bases and J shed 3 bases, with 8 bases lying between them. Germline CDR1 reads SEHNR; CDR2 reads FQNEAQ (reference sequence). The CDR3 contains 14 residues. The CDR3 nucleotides read TGTGCCAGCAGCTTAGCAGGGGGGGAAGAGACCCAGTACTTC. Amino acid sequence: CASSLAGGEETQYF.

J is TRBJ1-1 and V is TRBV19, with TRBD1 matching over 7 bases. This CDR3 region has 15 residues. Per germline, CDR1 LNHDA and CDR2 SQIVND (reference sequence). V was pared by 4 bases and J by 3 bases, with 8 bases of the junction left unmatched. This chain's CDR3 is CASSRKRQGDTEAFF. In DNA form, the CDR3 reads TGTGCCAGTAGTAGGAAGAGACAGGGAGACACTGAAGCTTTCTTT.

The chain is built from TRBV5-1 and TRBJ2-3; TRBD1 might be the D (6 bases). Trimming pared 4 bases from V and 7 bases from J, leaving 10 bases between. This CDR3 is 12 amino acids long. CDR1 and CDR2 (germline): SGHRS, YFSETQ. This CDR3 is CASSLGQNTQYF. The CDR3 nucleotides read TGCGCCAGCAGCCTTGGACAGAATACGCAGTATTTT.

V usage is TRBV2 and J usage is TRBJ2-7; D ambiguous. The V end was cut by 5 bases, the J end by 3 bases, with 5 bases between. The V gene's germline CDR1 is SNHLY and CDR2 FYNNEI. This CDR3 spans 11 amino acids. The CDR3 region is CASSPSYEQYF. CDR3 nucleotides: TGTGCCAGCAGTCCTAGCTACGAGCAGTACTTC.

CDR3 protein: CASRETGLADYNGQFF. The CDR3 coding sequence is TGTGCCAGCAGAGAAACGGGACTAGCGGATTACAATGGTCAGTTCTTC. This rearrangement joins TRBV13 to TRBJ2-1, with 11 bases aligning to TRBD2. The J segment lost 13 bases and the V segment lost 6 bases, leaving 17 bases of the junction unmatched. There are 16 residues in the CDR3. Germline loops: CDR1 PRHDT, CDR2 FYEKMQ (reference sequence).

V gene TRBV5-1 combines with J gene TRBJ2-3, with D possibly TRBD2 on 7 matching bases. CDR1 and CDR2 from the germline V gene are SGHRS and YFSETQ. The CDR3 loop spans 14 amino acids. Trimming removed 2 bases at V and 2 bases at J, with 9 bases between. CDR3 protein: CASSFGGATDTQYF. CDR3 sequence (DNA): TGCGCCAGCAGCTTTGGGGGGGCCACAGATACGCAGTATTTT. The full variable domain, in which reference TRBV5-1 and TRBJ2-3 provide the parts outside the CDR3, is KAGVTQTPRYLIKTRGQQVTLSCSPISGHRSVSWYQQTPGQGLQFLFEYFSETQRNKGNFPGRFSGRQFSNSRSEMNVSTLELGDSALYLCASSFGGATDTQYFGPGTRLTVL.

The genes are TRBV5-6 and TRBJ2-7, with no clear D. This CDR3 comprises 14 residues. The germline gives CDR1 SGHDT, CDR2 YYEEEE. Trimming took 7 bases from V and 2 from J, leaving 16 bases between them. CDR3 DNA sequence: TGTGCCAGCGGAGCTTATTATACGACCTACGAGCAGTACTTC. It codes for CASGAYYTTYEQYF.

The chain has TRBV29-1 and TRBJ2-5; TRBD2 matches at 10 bases. The V and J ends lost 2 bases and 11 bases, in that order; junction bases with no gene match: 8. Germline CDR1 SQVTM, CDR2 ANQGSEA. CDR3 length: 13 amino acids. The CDR3 DNA reads TGCAGCGTTGAAAGTCTAGCGGGAGAACTTCAGTACTTC. Its translation: CSVESLAGELQYF.

The CDR3 nucleotides read TGCGCCAGCAGCCCCCAACCGGGCACAGATACGCAGTATTTT. Its protein is CASSPQPGTDTQYF. This sequence joins TRBV5-1 and TRBJ2-3, with unresolved D. The germline CDR1 and CDR2 sequences are SGHRS and YFSETQ. The CDR3 covers 14 residues. V shed 4 bases and J shed 1 base, with 10 bases lying between them.

V and J are TRBV4-3 and TRBJ2-1; 7 nucleotides line up with TRBD2. The junction had 14 bases not matched to a gene; V was cut back by 0 bases and J by 3 bases. The CDR3 contains 19 residues. Germline CDR1 is LGHNA and CDR2 is YSLEER. The CDR3, as DNA: TGCGCCAGCAGCCAAGACGGGCCGAGGCTAGCGGTCAACTACAATGAGCAGTTCTTC. Its protein product is CASSQDGPRLAVNYNEQFF.

This chain connects TRBV4-3 to TRBJ1-4; D might be TRBD1 (6 bases). CDR3 length: 15 amino acids. Germline V lookup: CDR1 LGHNA, CDR2 YSLEER. With 2 bases removed from V and 4 bases from J, the gap between germline ends came to 11 bases. CDR3 region: CASSQRQVINEKLFF. As DNA, the CDR3 is TGCGCCAGCAGCCAACGACAGGTTATTAATGAAAAACTGTTTTTT.

The chain joins TRBV29-1 to TRBJ2-1; perhaps TRBD1 as D (5 bases). Germline values: CDR1 SQVTM, CDR2 ANQGSEA. The CDR3 runs to 16 residues. Trimming pared 7 bases from V and 4 bases from J, leaving 23 bases between. The CDR3 sequence: CSALNPDRELYNEQFF. Written as DNA, the CDR3 is TGCAGCGCCCTAAATCCAGACAGAGAGCTATACAATGAGCAGTTCTTC.

This rearrangement joins TRBV19 to TRBJ2-5; TRBD2 aligns across 8 bases. The CDR3 extends over 14 amino acids. Losses at the gene ends were 9 bases for V and 5 bases for J; bases not matched to a gene: 11. Looked up from germline, CDR1 is LNHDA and CDR2 is SQIVND (reference sequence). CDR3 sequence reads: CASGDGTRFETQYF. The CDR3 DNA is TGTGCCAGCGGGGACGGGACTAGATTTGAGACCCAGTACTTC.

The V gene is TRBV7-9, the J gene TRBJ2-5, with a weak D call TRBD2 (6 bases). Trimming removed 2 bases from V and 3 bases from J, with 7 bases in between. The CDR3 covers 13 residues. Germline CDR1 SEHNR, CDR2 FQNEAQ (reference sequence). The CDR3 reads CASSLLAEETQYF. The CDR3 bases are TGTGCCAGCAGCTTATTAGCGGAAGAGACCCAGTACTTC.

The chain links TRBV28 to TRBJ1-4, with 7 bases identical to TRBD1. Germline V CDR1 and CDR2: MDHEN, SYDVKM. The CDR3 consists of 13 residues. The ends lost 8 bases at V and 5 bases at J; junction bases unmatched: 5. The CDR3 here is CASRGQRNEKLFF. The CDR3 DNA sequence: TGTGCCAGCCGGGGACAGAGAAATGAAAAACTGTTTTTT.

The chain carries TRBV27 and TRBJ1-6; tentative D call: TRBD1 (5 bases). V dropped 4 bases and J dropped 7 bases, with 8 bases sitting between them. Germline lookup yields CDR1 MNHEY and CDR2 SMNVEV (reference sequence). CDR3 length: 13 amino acids. CDR3 sequence (DNA): TGTGCCAGCAGTTCAGGGTGGAATTCACCCCTCCACTTT. Translated: CASSSGWNSPLHF.

CDR3 amino acids: CASSLEERLLGETQYF. In DNA form, the CDR3 reads TGTGCCAGCAGCTTAGAGGAGAGACTGTTGGGAGAGACCCAGTACTTC. The chain joins TRBV7-8 to TRBJ2-5; D is undetermined. The CDR3 extends over 16 amino acids. Trimming removed 1 base at V and 4 bases at J, with 16 bases between. Germline V lookup: CDR1 SGHVS, CDR2 FQNEAQ. The variable domain in full, with the rest retrieved from reference TRBV7-8 and TRBJ2-5, is GAGVSQSPRYKVAKRGQDVALRCDPISGHVSLFWYQQALGQGPEFLTYFQNEAQLDKSGLPSDRFFAERPEGSVSTLKIQRTQQEDSAVYLCASSLEERLLGETQYFGPGTRLLVL.

The chain joins TRBV7-2 to TRBJ2-2, with 9 nucleotides matching TRBD2. CDR1 and CDR2 from the germline V gene are SGHTA and FQGNSA. V was clipped by 5 bases and J by 7 bases; unmatched bases: 5. The CDR3 has 14 amino acids. DNA for the CDR3: TGTGCCAGCAGCGAGAGCGGGGGGATCGGGGAGCTGTTTTTT. This translates into CASSESGGIGELFF.